This TCR beta chain was sequenced for a study of T-cell reconstitution after alpha-beta-depleted transplantation in children. Study outcomes and limitations: The high TCRbeta diversity at day 60 in some patients came from surviving recipient T cells and thymic progenitors. At around two months after transplant, the alpha-beta T cells were reportedly derived from several hundred expanded clones that came from non-depleted graft cells. One year after transplant, T-cell counts and diversity came mostly from newly produced T cells.

This sample's TCRbeta library carried unique molecular identifier barcodes. Via MiXCR, TCRdb re-called the PCR reads, giving one row per CDR3 protein. The data contain about 300,000 distinct CDR3 sequences, approximately 7.3% of them seen just once; the ten biggest clones take up approximately 8.2%. The table lists this clonotype with many counts. The antigen remains unidentified. The CDR3 is 15 amino acids. V shed 1 base and J 6 bases; nucleotides not matched to a gene: 2. This TCR was recovered from a female patient under 10 years old who had a stem cell transplant for Fanconi anemia, so the T cells may come from the graft donor. The chain employs TRBV12-3 or TRBV12-4 and TRBJ2-1, with 11 bases matching TRBD2. Specimen: peripheral blood, collected 360 days after TCRalphabeta/CD19-depleted stem cell transplant. In DNA, the CDR3 is TGTGCCAGCAGTTTAGGAGGACTAGCGGGCAATGAGCAGTTCTTC. Translated, it gives CASSLGGLAGNEQFF.